This passage covers 16 T cell receptor beta chains from one sample sequenced in a study of T cells in Graves' hyperthyroidism and ophthalmopathy. The TCR beta CDR3 regions underwent amplification using RNA transcripts as the source. In the first-round RT-PCR of the TCR CDR3, the HTBI primer set was used. TCRdb reanalysed the multiplex PCR reads using MiXCR and keeps one entry per CDR3 protein. The table records 300,000 to 450,000 distinct CDR3 sequences, less than 20% of them present only once. The sequenced sample was blood. Every receptor here comes from a woman aged 18-29 years with Graves' hyperthyroidism that later progressed to Graves' ophthalmopathy.

This clonotype showed up many times. The chain couples TRBV20-1 to TRBJ2-7; D is unresolved. V lost 5 bases, J lost 0 bases, and 11 bases lay in between. The CDR3 is 13 residues long. Germline CDR1 DFQATT, CDR2 SNEGSKA (reference sequence). In DNA form, the CDR3 reads TGCAGTGCTTTGCTAGTTAGCTCCTACGAGCAGTACTTC. Translation gives CSALLVSSYEQYF.

This clonotype was seen many times. The chain joins TRBV27 to TRBJ2-7, with D possibly called TRBD1 or TRBD2 (5 bases each). The CDR3 has 14 residues. Germline CDR1 is MNHEY and CDR2 is SMNVEV (reference sequence). The ends were cut back, 2 bases at V and 0 bases at J, with 8 bases in the middle. The CDR3 nucleotides read TGTGCCAGCAGTTTACTGGGGACCTCCTACGAGCAGTACTTC. Translating it yields CASSLLGTSYEQYF.

This clonotype was observed many times. The chain links TRBV5-1 to TRBJ2-5; 9 nucleotides line up with TRBD1. J lost 4 bases, V lost 4 bases, and 8 bases had no gene match. Germline CDR1 and CDR2: SGHRS and YFSETQ. The CDR3 runs 15 residues. CDR3 DNA sequence: TGCGCCAGCAGCGTGGGACAGGGAGTACGAGAGACCCAGTACTTC. Its protein is CASSVGQGVRETQYF.

The chain couples TRBV6-1 to TRBJ2-3; TRBD1 matches at 9 bases. Trimming cost V 8 bases and J 3 bases; bases outside gene matches: 12. CDR1 is MNHNS, CDR2 SASEGT, per germline. This CDR3 is built from 16 residues. The CDR3 loop is CASGAPGTGLTDTQYF. The CDR3 bases are TGTGCCAGCGGTGCCCCGGGGACAGGGTTGACAGATACGCAGTATTTT.

V gene TRBV9 combines with J gene TRBJ1-5; 8 nucleotides agree with TRBD1. J was trimmed by 4 bases and V by 0 bases; bases with no gene match: 0. The CDR3 runs 14 residues. Germline-derived CDR1 and CDR2 are SGDLS and YYNGEE. The CDR3 reads CASSVGQGNQPQHF. The DNA of the CDR3 is TGTGCCAGCAGCGTAGGACAGGGGAATCAGCCCCAGCATTTT. The whole variable domain, filled in from reference TRBV9 and TRBJ1-5, reads DSGVTQTPKHLITATGQRVTLRCSPRSGDLSVYWYQQSLDQGLQFLIQYYNGEERAKGNILERFSAQQFPDLHSELNLSSLELGDSALYFCASSVGQGNQPQHFGDGTRLSIL.

This clonotype came up a few times. This rearrangement joins TRBV6-2 or TRBV6-3 to TRBJ2-6; D possibly matches TRBD1 or TRBD2 (5 bases each). Germline V gene sequence: CDR1 MNHEY, CDR2 SVGEGT. CDR3 size: 18 residues. Deletions cut 4 bases from V and 2 bases from J, with 18 bases between. Here the CDR3 DNA reads TGTGCCAGCAGTTCCGCAGGGTATCGGCGGGCTGGGGCCAACGTCCTGACTTTC. Protein: CASSSAGYRRAGANVLTF.

This clonotype was recorded at least ten times. This chain uses TRBV7-2 with TRBJ2-7, with a possible D match to TRBD2 (5 bases). Per the germline V gene, CDR1 is SGHTA and CDR2 is FQGNSA. This CDR3 contains 14 residues. V was pared by 3 bases and J by 1 base, with 10 bases between. CDR3: CASSFSSGSYEQYF. The CDR3 DNA reads TGTGCCAGCAGCTTTTCCAGCGGATCCTACGAGCAGTACTTC.

A remark on this clonotype: The junction departs from germline at one end; a sequencing error may be responsible. The rearrangement uses TRBV5-1 and TRBJ2-1, with TRBD2 matching over 10 bases. The CDR3 runs to 17 residues. Germline loops: CDR1 SGHRS, CDR2 YFSETQ. CDR3 sequence (DNA): TGTGCCACCCGACTAGCGGGCATGCAGGGGACCTACAATGAGCAGTTCTTC. Translation: CATRLAGMQGTYNEQFF.

The V gene is TRBV12-3 or TRBV12-4, the J gene TRBJ2-1, with 10 positions matching TRBD2. The junction had 7 bases not matched to a gene; V was cut back by 7 bases and J by 7 bases. The CDR3 extends over 14 amino acids. The CDR3 sequence is CASTLSGRNNEQFF. In nucleotides, the CDR3 is TGTGCCAGCACTCTTAGCGGGAGGAATAATGAGCAGTTCTTC.

This clonotype was observed at least ten times. The V gene is TRBV7-8, the J gene TRBJ2-5, with D possibly being TRBD1 (6 bases). The CDR3 consists of 13 residues. Deletions cut 2 bases from V and 5 bases from J, with 9 bases between. Germline CDR1 reads SGHVS; CDR2 reads FQNEAQ. CDR3 in DNA: TGTGCCAGCAGCTTACAAGACAGGGAGACCCAGTACTTC. This gives the protein CASSLQDRETQYF.

This clonotype came up a few times. CDR3 nucleotide sequence: TGTGCCAGCAGTACTCGGACAGGGATGAAAGAGACCCAGTACTTC. Translation gives CASSTRTGMKETQYF. V is TRBV27 and J is TRBJ2-5; the match to TRBD1 covers 8 bases. V lost 5 bases and J lost 3; bases outside the gene matches: 8. CDR1 MNHEY and CDR2 SMNVEV come from the germline V gene (reference sequence). This CDR3 is built from 15 residues.

The chain has TRBV5-1 and TRBJ2-7; 7 nucleotides align to TRBD2. CDR3 length: 16 amino acids. V shed 4 bases, J shed 0 bases, and the junction held 10 bases outside the gene matches. From germline, CDR1 is SGHRS and CDR2 YFSETQ. This chain's CDR3 is CASSRDLAESSYEQYF. The CDR3 coding sequence is TGCGCCAGCAGCCGAGATCTAGCGGAGAGCTCCTACGAGCAGTACTTC. Full variable domain (remainder filled in from reference TRBV5-1 and TRBJ2-7): KAGVTQTPRYLIKTRGQQVTLSCSPISGHRSVSWYQQTPGQGLQFLFEYFSETQRNKGNFPGRFSGRQFSNSRSEMNVSTLELGDSALYLCASSRDLAESSYEQYFGPGTRLTVT.

The chain is built from TRBV14 and TRBJ1-1; possibly TRBD1 for D (5 bases). The CDR3 is 14 residues long. Trimming pared 4 bases from V and 11 bases from J, leaving 20 bases between. Germline values: CDR1 SGHDN, CDR2 FVKESK. In nucleotides, the CDR3 is TGTGCCAGCAGCCTACGGGGGAAAAGAGGTTGGGCTTTCTTT. Encoded protein: CASSLRGKRGWAFF.

This clonotype was seen a handful of times. J is TRBJ2-1 and V is TRBV28, with TRBD1 matching over 10 bases. The CDR3 is 15 residues long. Germline-derived CDR1 and CDR2 are MDHEN and SYDVKM. The junction had 12 bases not matched to a gene; V was cut back by 10 bases and J by 6 bases. The CDR3 here is CATNHRDRGGNEQFF. CDR3 nucleotides: TGTGCCACCAATCATCGGGACAGGGGAGGCAATGAGCAGTTCTTC. Full variable domain (missing parts from reference TRBV28 and TRBJ2-1): DVKVTQSSRYLVKRTGEKVFLECVQDMDHENMFWYRQDPGLGLRLIYFSYDVKMKEKGDIPEGYSVSREKKERFSLILESASTNQTSMYLCATNHRDRGGNEQFFGPGTRLTVL.

This clonotype was detected ten times or more. The chain carries TRBV15 and TRBJ2-1; 10 positions agree with TRBD1. This CDR3 contains 16 residues. CDR1 is LNHNV and CDR2 is YYDKDF in the germline V gene (reference sequence). V lost 1 base, J lost 6 bases, and 6 bases stayed unmatched. CDR3 residues: CATSRVSGTGANEQFF. The CDR3 DNA sequence: TGTGCCACCAGCAGAGTTTCCGGGACAGGGGCCAATGAGCAGTTCTTC.

There are many counts of this clonotype. CDR3 sequence reads: CASSQGRAGPNEKLFF. The CDR3 bases are TGCGCCAGCAGCCAAGGACGGGCAGGCCCTAATGAAAAACTGTTTTTT. This rearrangement joins TRBV4-1 to TRBJ1-4, with D uncertain. Trimming left V 1 base short and J 3 bases short, with 12 bases between. Germline V lookup: CDR1 MGHRA, CDR2 YSYEKL. The CDR3 totals 16 residues.